The 27 T cell receptor beta chains below come from one sample, sequenced in a study of blood T cell repertoires in COVID-19 (dated by TCRdb to the early 2020s). The library was prepared using the immunoSEQ multiplex PCR assay. The table comes from immuneACCESS by way of TCRdb, which keeps in-frame sequences with V and J called. Part of the clones is missing from these tables; in studies checked, under half for an unresolved V gene and the rest for unknown reasons. In this sample the table shows some 140,000 clones, around 79% of which occur a single time. Jointly, the top ten make up roughly 3.4% of the sample. The sequencing sample was made of peripheral blood. These receptors all come from a man aged 55-75 years with acute or convalescent COVID-19.

This chain connects TRBV4-1 to TRBJ2-7; 9 bases match TRBD1. The CDR3 is made up of 15 amino acids. V shed 4 bases and J 2 bases; nucleotides not matched to a gene: 6. Germline values: CDR1 MGHRA, CDR2 YSYEKL. The CDR3 nucleotides are TGCGCCAGCAGCCGTCCGGGACAGGGCACCTACGAGCAGTACTTC. Amino acid sequence: CASSRPGQGTYEQYF.

In the case of this clone: At the DNA level, this CDR3 is encoded by other sequences in the same sample as well. The chain employs TRBV19 and TRBJ1-5; 10 nucleotides line up with TRBD1. Germline CDR1 LNHDA, CDR2 SQIVND (reference sequence). This CDR3 has 16 amino acids. V shed 5 bases and J 0 bases; nucleotides not matched to a gene: 4. Here the CDR3 DNA reads TGTGCCAGTAGTCCTCGGACAGGGGGTAGCAATCAGCCCCAGCATTTT. It is translated as CASSPRTGGSNQPQHF.

The genes are TRBV4-3 and TRBJ1-4; D possibly corresponds to TRBD1 (6 bases). The germline V gene has CDR1 LGHNA and CDR2 YSLEER. V gave up 2 bases and J gave up 5 bases, with 15 bases separating them. There are 16 residues in the CDR3. DNA of the CDR3: TGCGCCAGCAGCCAAACACCTAGGGGGACAAATGAAAAACTGTTTTTT. The encoded protein is CASSQTPRGTNEKLFF.

V is TRBV19 and J is TRBJ2-7; 12 bases line up with TRBD2. CDR1 is LNHDA and CDR2 is SQIVND in the germline V gene (reference sequence). The CDR3 covers 15 residues. Germline trimming cut 6 bases from V and 7 bases from J; bases unmatched to any gene: 10. The CDR3 reads CASSSTSGGRSEQYF. DNA for the CDR3: TGTGCCAGTAGCTCGACTAGCGGGGGTAGGTCGGAGCAGTACTTC.

This chain joins TRBV7-2 and TRBJ2-5; 10 bases match TRBD2. The length of the CDR3 is 16 residues. Germline loops: CDR1 SGHTA, CDR2 FQGNSA. V was clipped by 1 base and J by 5 bases; unmatched bases: 7. CDR3 coding DNA: TGTGCCAGCAGCTTAGAGAGCGGGAGGGCCCATGAGACCCAGTACTTC. Translated, it gives CASSLESGRAHETQYF.

The genes are TRBV6-4 and TRBJ2-2; unclear D gene. Germline V gene data show CDR1 as MRHNA and CDR2 as SNTAGT. The V end lost 8 bases, the J end lost 0 bases, and 10 bases lay between the germline ends. The CDR3 sequence is 14 residues long. The CDR3 nucleotides read TGTGCCAGCCGGAGTCACACGAACACCGGGGAGCTGTTTTTT. It yields the protein CASRSHTNTGELFF.

With regard to this clone: At one end, the junction sequence differs from germline, possibly due to a read error. V gene TRBV7-7 combines with J gene TRBJ2-3, with TRBD1 matching 7 bases. Per the germline V gene, CDR1 is SSHAT and CDR2 is FNYEAQ (reference sequence). The CDR3 has 14 amino acids. DNA of the CDR3: TGTGCTAGCAGCTTAGCGCCCAGACAGGGAGCGCAGTATTTT. Protein: CASSLAPRQGAQYF.

This rearrangement joins TRBV13 to TRBJ1-6; the D is unclear. CDR3 length: 12 residues. Trimming shortened V by 5 bases and J by 12 bases, and 11 bases separated the two germline ends. Per the germline V gene, CDR1 is PRHDT and CDR2 is FYEKMQ (reference sequence). In nucleotides, the CDR3 is TGTGCCAGCAGCGCCCTACCCGGACCCCTCCACTTT. Translating gives CASSALPGPLHF.

J is TRBJ1-4 and V is TRBV4-3; D gene unclear. This CDR3 contains 13 residues. With 0 bases removed from V and 8 bases from J, the gap between germline ends came to 7 bases. CDR1 and CDR2 (germline): LGHNA, YSLEER. Here the CDR3 DNA reads TGCGCCAGCAGCCAAGATCTGCAGGAAAAACTGTTTTTT. Translating it yields CASSQDLQEKLFF.

V usage is TRBV19 and J usage is TRBJ2-7; D is unclear. Trimming left V 5 bases short and J 3 bases short, with 20 bases between. Germline V gene sequence: CDR1 LNHDA, CDR2 SQIVND (reference sequence). The CDR3 runs to 16 residues. Written as DNA, the CDR3 is TGTGCCAGTAGTGCGATCTCCGGGTCTCTCAACTACGAGCAGTACTTC. It codes for CASSAISGSLNYEQYF. Full variable domain (rest looked up from reference TRBV19 and TRBJ2-7): DGGITQSPKYLFRKEGQNVTLSCEQNLNHDAMYWYRQDPGQGLRLIYYSQIVNDFQKGDIAEGYSVSREKKESFPLTVTSAQKNPTAFYLCASSAISGSLNYEQYFGPGTRLTVT.

The chain has TRBV20-1 and TRBJ1-6; D call uncertain. Trimming removed 3 bases at V and 8 bases at J, with 5 bases between. Germline V gene sequence: CDR1 DFQATT, CDR2 SNEGSKA (reference sequence). The CDR3 extends over 11 amino acids. In DNA, the CDR3 is TGCAGTGCTAGGGCGGATTCACCCCTCCACTTT. Translated, it gives CSARADSPLHF.

V gene TRBV6-6 combines with J gene TRBJ1-6; D possibly corresponds to TRBD1 (6 bases). CDR1 MNHNY and CDR2 SVGAGI come from the germline V gene (reference sequence). V gave up 5 bases and J gave up 6 bases, with 11 bases separating them. This CDR3 is 14 amino acids long. The CDR3 nucleotides read TGTGCCAGCAGTGTGGACAGATTTAATTCACCCCTCCACTTT. It translates to CASSVDRFNSPLHF.

CDR3 in amino acids: CSARGGSTGELFF. The CDR3 coding sequence is TGCAGCGCCCGGGGGGGGAGCACCGGGGAGCTGTTTTTT. The chain carries TRBV29-1 and TRBJ2-2; 8 nucleotides align to TRBD2. The germline V gene has CDR1 SQVTM and CDR2 ANQGSEA. The J segment lost 4 bases and the V segment lost 7 bases, leaving 5 bases of the junction unmatched. This CDR3 region has 13 residues.

The chain is built from TRBV21-1 and TRBJ1-5. TRBV21-1 is reported as a pseudogene. This CDR3 region has 16 residues. CDR3 bases: TGTGCCAGCAGCAAAGCTCCACCTGCGGAGGATCAGCCCCAGCATTTT. It translates to CASSKAPPAEDQPQHF.

The rearrangement joins TRBV5-5 to TRBJ2-2; 13 bases line up with TRBD2. V lost 4 bases to trimming and J lost 5 bases; unmatched junction nucleotides: 8. The CDR3 length is 17 residues. Germline loops: CDR1 SGHKS, CDR2 YYEKEE (reference sequence). The CDR3 nucleotides are TGTGCCAGCAGCCCGGGACTAGCGGGATGGATAACCGGGGAGCTGTTTTTT. Amino acid sequence: CASSPGLAGWITGELFF.

This clone was observed a handful of times. This CDR3 is CSASSVREEHF. DNA for the CDR3: TGCAGTGCTAGCAGCGTTCGTGAAGAGCATTTT. V gene TRBV20-1 combines with J gene TRBJ1-5, with unresolved D. The ends were cut back, 3 bases at V and 14 bases at J, with 14 bases in the middle. Per the germline V gene, CDR1 is DFQATT and CDR2 is SNEGSKA (reference sequence). CDR3 size: 11 residues.

This chain connects TRBV6-2 or TRBV6-3 to TRBJ2-4; 7 nucleotides agree with TRBD1. Germline CDR1 and CDR2: MNHEY and SVGEGT. V lost 6 bases and J lost 3; bases outside the gene matches: 8. CDR3 length: 15 residues. DNA of the CDR3: TGTGCCAGCAGCCCCGGACAGGTCGGCAAAAACATTCAGTACTTC. Its protein product is CASSPGQVGKNIQYF.

This clone has a single count. The V and J genes are TRBV6-4 and TRBJ1-5; maybe TRBD1 (6 bases). Germline V gives CDR1 MRHNA, CDR2 SNTAGT. The CDR3 consists of 12 residues. Trimming left V 3 bases short and J 7 bases short, with 7 bases between. The CDR3 is CASSEQGQPQHF. CDR3 DNA: TGTGCCAGCAGTGAACAGGGACAGCCCCAGCATTTT.

V is TRBV2 and J is TRBJ2-1, with TRBD2 identical over 7 bases. This CDR3 contains 13 residues. Trimming at V came to 5 bases and at J to 14 bases, leaving 12 bases not matched to a gene. Per germline, CDR1 SNHLY and CDR2 FYNNEI. The CDR3, as DNA: TGTGCCAGCAGTAGGGCGGGGGACCCACGTGAGTTCTTC. Amino acids: CASSRAGDPREFF.

The chain combines TRBV28 with TRBJ2-7, with D uncertain. CDR1 and CDR2 (germline): MDHEN, SYDVKM. The ends were cut back, 4 bases at V and 6 bases at J, with 4 bases in the middle. This CDR3 contains 10 residues. This CDR3 is CASSYREQYF. The CDR3 DNA is TGTGCCAGCAGTTATCGCGAGCAGTACTTC.

This clone was found a few times. This sequence joins TRBV7-2 and TRBJ2-3; the D gene is possibly TRBD2 (6 bases). Trimming took 7 bases from V and 5 from J, leaving 19 bases between them. CDR3 length: 15 residues. Germline values: CDR1 SGHTA, CDR2 FQGNSA. The CDR3 is CASTLGGLGGDTQYF. The CDR3 DNA reads TGTGCCAGCACCCTGGGGGGTTTGGGGGGAGATACGCAGTATTTT.

In its sample, this clone was seen many times. The rearrangement links TRBV6-5 to TRBJ2-1, with 12 bases aligning to TRBD2. V was pared by 7 bases and J by 2 bases, with 3 bases of the junction left unmatched. CDR3 length: 15 amino acids. The germline V gene has CDR1 MNHEY and CDR2 SVGAGI. CDR3: CASKGLAGTYNEQFF. As DNA, the CDR3 is TGTGCCAGCAAAGGACTAGCGGGAACCTACAATGAGCAGTTCTTC.

CDR3 sequence (DNA): TGTGCCAGCACCGCCGGGGGGAATTATGAGCAGTTCTTC. It codes for CASTAGGNYEQFF. The rearrangement links TRBV12-3 or TRBV12-4 to TRBJ2-1; 7 bases align to TRBD2. The CDR3 is 13 residues long. V trimming: 7 bases; J trimming: 8 bases; junction bases outside the gene matches: 8.

The rearrangement links TRBV2 to TRBJ2-3; TRBD1 aligns across 10 bases. The germline gives CDR1 SNHLY, CDR2 FYNNEI. There are 15 residues in the CDR3. V shed 6 bases, J shed 5 bases, and the junction held 8 bases outside the gene matches. DNA of the CDR3: TGTGCCAGCAGCCTCGGACAGGGGGTTGGAGATACGCAGTATTTT. Translated, it gives CASSLGQGVGDTQYF.

This clone has just one count. This chain joins TRBV27 and TRBJ2-7; TRBD2 matches 9 bases. In germline, CDR1 is MNHEY, CDR2 SMNVEV (reference sequence). The CDR3 runs to 14 residues. V gave up 6 bases and J gave up 2 bases; unmatched junction bases: 5. CDR3: CASRPSGTPYEQYF. In DNA form, the CDR3 reads TGTGCCAGCAGACCTAGCGGGACTCCCTACGAGCAGTACTTC.

V usage is TRBV4-3 and J usage is TRBJ1-5; 8 nucleotides match TRBD1. With 0 bases clipped from V and 7 bases from J, the junction kept 2 bases outside the gene matches. CDR3 size: 14 residues. Germline loops: CDR1 LGHNA, CDR2 YSLEER. CDR3 protein: CASSQDTGGQPQHF. In DNA, the CDR3 is TGCGCCAGCAGCCAAGATACAGGGGGGCAGCCCCAGCATTTT.

The gene calls are TRBV3-1 (or the pseudogene TRBV3-2) and TRBJ2-1; a weak D match, TRBD2 (6 bases). V was pared by 4 bases and J by 8 bases, with 18 bases between. This CDR3 is 15 amino acids long. Germline assignment: CDR1 LGHDT and CDR2 YNNKEL (reference sequence). The CDR3 nucleotides are TGTGCCAGCAGCCGATTGACTAGGCCTAGGGATGAGCAGTTCTTC. The encoded protein is CASSRLTRPRDEQFF.